This T cell receptor (beta chain) came from a study of CD8+ T cells in alopecia areata. CDR1 is GTSNPN, CDR2 SVGIG, per germline (reference sequence). With 0 bases clipped from V and 3 bases from J, the junction kept 4 bases outside the gene matches. This CDR3 is built from 15 residues. As concerns this clone: No antigen is known for it.

General observations from the study: Lesional scalp, especially alopecia totalis/universalis, showed higher clonality than normal scalp.

cDNA serving as the sequencing template came from extracted, reverse transcribed RNA. Libraries were prepared by immunoSEQ multiplex PCR; TCRdb keeps only in-frame clonotypes and omits some of them. The repertoire holds 93,000 or so clones, with approximately 60% as singletons. The V call is TRBV30, the J call TRBJ2-3; TRBD2 aligns across 9 bases. Specimen: CD4+ T cells sorted from blood. The sequence came from a human donor in good health. CDR3: CAWSVVRGGTDTQYF. The DNA for the CDR3 is TGTGCCTGGAGTGTGGTGCGGGGGGGGACAGATACGCAGTATTTT.